The next 30 T cell receptor beta chains were all read from a single sample in a study of STAT5B mutations in CD4+ large granular lymphocyte leukemia. Here immunoSEQ multiplex PCR was the method, and the copy in TCRdb shows in-frame clones only, minus some. The table shows tens of thousands of clones, with about 79% occurring only once. Sequencing input: CD4+ T cells from blood buffy coats. These receptors all stem from a human donor in good health.

The chain joins TRBV5-1 to TRBJ1-5; D perhaps matches TRBD1 (5 bases). CDR1 and CDR2 from the germline V gene are SGHRS and YFSETQ. Trimming removed 2 bases at V and 2 bases at J, with 11 bases between. CDR3 length: 15 residues. The DNA for the CDR3 is TGCGCCAGCAGCTTCACAGGAGACGGCAATCAGCCCCAGCATTTT. It codes for CASSFTGDGNQPQHF.

The rearrangement joins TRBV27 to TRBJ1-2; 8 positions agree with TRBD1. The germline CDR1 and CDR2 sequences are MNHEY and SMNVEV (reference sequence). CDR3 length: 15 residues. V trimming: 6 bases; J trimming: 0 bases; junction bases outside the gene matches: 6. The CDR3 DNA follows: TGTGCCAGCAGATCCAGGGGGCTAGCTAACTATGGCTACACCTTC. Protein: CASRSRGLANYGYTF.

V is TRBV28 and J is TRBJ2-5; D gene uncertain. The assigned J gene may be wrong: the sequence end matches TRBJ2-7 better. The CDR3 is 12 amino acids. Per the germline V gene, CDR1 is MDHEN and CDR2 is SYDVKM. CDR3 sequence: CASSPEVYEQYF. The CDR3, as DNA: TGTGCCAGCAGTCCAGAAGTCTACGAGCAGTACTTC.

V is TRBV5-8 and J is TRBJ1-5; unclear D gene. The CDR3 has 13 amino acids. Looked up from germline, CDR1 is SGHTS and CDR2 is YDEGEE. V was clipped by 1 base and J by 4 bases, with 6 bases between them. CDR3 nucleotide sequence: TGTGCCAGCAGCTTGAACCGGAATCAGCCCCAGCATTTT. It codes for CASSLNRNQPQHF.

V is TRBV7-2 and J is TRBJ2-7; D is unresolved. In germline, CDR1 is SGHTA, CDR2 FQGNSA. The CDR3 spans 13 residues. The germline V and J ends were trimmed by 5 bases and 3 bases, with 11 bases remaining between them. The DNA for the CDR3 is TGTGCCAGCAGCCCTGACGGATTCTACGAGCAGTACGTC. Protein product: CASSPDGFYEQYV.

This clone turned up a few times. The V call is TRBV2, the J call TRBJ2-1; weak D call: TRBD1 (7 bases). With 6 bases removed from V and 7 bases from J, the gap between germline ends came to 19 bases. Germline V CDR1 and CDR2: SNHLY, FYNNEI. The CDR3 loop spans 15 amino acids. CDR3 sequence (DNA): TGTGCCAGCAGCAGCGGAGGGGGCGTTCGAAATGAGCAGTTCTTC. Translating gives CASSSGGGVRNEQFF.

The V and J genes are TRBV7-3 and TRBJ2-3; TRBD1 might be the D (6 bases). Trimming cost V 4 bases and J 4 bases, with 15 bases left between them. This CDR3 comprises 15 residues. Germline V gene sequence: CDR1 SGHTA, CDR2 FQGTGA. The CDR3 loop reads CASSYFQGSADTQYF. The CDR3 DNA reads as TGTGCCAGCAGCTACTTCCAGGGGAGTGCAGATACGCAGTATTTT.

In its sample, this clone was seen once. The chain links TRBV4-1 to TRBJ2-1; a weak D match, TRBD2 (5 bases). CDR3 length: 17 amino acids. Germline assignment: CDR1 MGHRA and CDR2 YSYEKL. V lost 0 bases, J lost 0 bases, and 12 bases lay in between. The CDR3 DNA follows: TGCGCCAGCAGCCAAGATCGCGGTAGCGTCTCCTACAATGAGCAGTTCTTC. Translation gives CASSQDRGSVSYNEQFF.

This clone appeared once. This rearrangement joins TRBV28 to TRBJ2-1; no definite D call. The V gene's germline CDR1 is MDHEN and CDR2 SYDVKM. V lost 6 bases to trimming and J lost 4 bases, with 10 bases between them. CDR3 length: 13 residues. CDR3 sequence: CASRLPGYNEQFF. The CDR3 DNA follows: TGTGCCAGCAGGCTGCCCGGGTACAATGAGCAGTTCTTC.

J is TRBJ2-2 and V is TRBV9, with 10 nucleotides matching TRBD1. The CDR3 sequence is 15 residues long. Losses at the gene ends were 8 bases for V and 4 bases for J; bases not matched to a gene: 8. Germline lookup yields CDR1 SGDLS and CDR2 YYNGEE. CDR3 amino acids: CASQGGTGVTGELFF. CDR3 sequence (DNA): TGTGCCAGTCAGGGGGGGACAGGGGTCACCGGGGAGCTGTTTTTT.

The genes are TRBV7-3 and TRBJ2-2; 7 nucleotides line up with TRBD1. Per the germline V gene, CDR1 is SGHTA and CDR2 is FQGTGA. The CDR3 has 16 amino acids. J lost 0 bases, V lost 4 bases, and 5 bases had no gene match. The CDR3 is CASSSPTGTNTGELFF. CDR3 nucleotides: TGTGCCAGCAGCTCCCCGACAGGGACGAACACCGGGGAGCTGTTTTTT.

This clone was observed a handful of times. V gene TRBV7-9 combines with J gene TRBJ1-5, with D maybe TRBD1 (5 bases). The germline CDR1 and CDR2 sequences are SEHNR and FQNEAQ (reference sequence). Trimming took 1 base from V and 6 from J, leaving 10 bases between them. The CDR3 extends over 14 amino acids. CDR3 DNA sequence: TGTGCCAGCAGCTTAGTCGACAGTAGTCAGCCCCAGCATTTT. It is translated as CASSLVDSSQPQHF.

The chain uses TRBV10-3 and TRBJ1-1; a weak D match, TRBD1 (5 bases). The V and J ends lost 3 bases and 2 bases respectively, with 19 bases between them. This CDR3 contains 17 residues. Germline CDR1 is ENHRY and CDR2 is SYGVKD. CDR3 in amino acids: CAISDPRGTSVNTEAFF. The CDR3 DNA follows: TGTGCCATCAGTGACCCCAGAGGGACCTCGGTAAACACTGAAGCTTTCTTT.

This clone was observed a handful of times. V is TRBV6-6 and J is TRBJ2-7; 10 bases align to TRBD1. CDR3 size: 14 residues. The V and J ends lost 6 bases and 4 bases, in that order; junction bases with no gene match: 6. Germline V gene sequence: CDR1 MNHNY, CDR2 SVGAGI (reference sequence). The CDR3 sequence is CASRGQGFGYEQYF. The DNA of the CDR3 is TGTGCCAGCAGGGGACAGGGGTTTGGTTACGAGCAGTACTTC.

The V and J genes are TRBV2 and TRBJ1-1; D is possibly TRBD1 (6 bases). CDR1 SNHLY and CDR2 FYNNEI come from the germline V gene. This CDR3 spans 15 amino acids. V was shortened by 8 bases and J by 6 bases, with 22 bases between the two germline ends. CDR3 amino acids: CASLYEGVLGAEAFF. The CDR3 DNA is TGTGCCAGCCTTTATGAGGGGGTTCTCGGGGCTGAAGCTTTCTTT.

The chain has TRBV28 and TRBJ2-7; D gene uncertain. V was shortened by 3 bases and J by 6 bases, with 12 bases between the two germline ends. The CDR3 length is 13 residues. CDR1 is MDHEN and CDR2 is SYDVKM in the germline V gene. CDR3 DNA: TGTGCCAGCAGTTTTTCAGGAAGGGCCGAGCAGTACTTC. Translation gives CASSFSGRAEQYF.

This sequence joins TRBV11-3 and TRBJ2-3; unclear D gene. The CDR3 is 14 residues long. Trimming took off 1 base at V and 2 bases at J, with 7 bases between the two ends. Germline V gene lookup returns CDR1 SGHNT and CDR2 YENEEA. DNA for the CDR3: TGTGCCAGCAGCTTAGGCCTTCACACAGATACGCAGTATTTT. Protein: CASSLGLHTDTQYF.

The V and J genes are TRBV21-1 and TRBJ1-1. TRBV21-1 is described as a pseudogene. The CDR3 has 15 amino acids. CDR3 sequence reads: CASSKVPGLNTEAFF. The CDR3 DNA reads as TGTGCCAGCAGCAAAGTGCCGGGTTTGAACACTGAAGCTTTCTTT.

This clone was recorded a few times. V usage is TRBV5-5 and J usage is TRBJ1-5; D gene ambiguous. The CDR3 is 15 amino acids. Per germline, CDR1 SGHKS and CDR2 YYEKEE (reference sequence). V was shortened by 0 bases and J by 3 bases, with 10 bases between the two germline ends. This CDR3 is CASSLEGNLNQPQHF. Written as DNA, the CDR3 is TGTGCCAGCAGCTTGGAAGGGAACCTCAATCAGCCCCAGCATTTT. Full variable domain (remainder filled in from reference TRBV5-5 and TRBJ1-5): DAGVTQSPTHLIKTRGQQVTLRCSPISGHKSVSWYQQVLGQGPQFIFQYYEKEERGRGNFPDRFSARQFPNYSSELNVNALLLGDSALYLCASSLEGNLNQPQHFGDGTRLSIL.

The genes are TRBV7-6 and TRBJ2-6; 8 bases agree with TRBD1. The germline gives CDR1 SGHVS, CDR2 FNYEAQ. CDR3 length: 19 amino acids. V lost 1 base and J lost 0; bases outside the gene matches: 8. The CDR3 is CASSLVGQVLLSGANVLTF. DNA of the CDR3: TGTGCCAGCAGCTTAGTGGGACAGGTCCTTCTCTCTGGGGCCAACGTCCTGACTTTC.

The chain employs TRBV28 and TRBJ2-1, with D possibly being TRBD2 (5 bases). V was shortened by 2 bases and J by 3 bases, with 8 bases between the two germline ends. The CDR3 loop spans 14 amino acids. Per the germline V gene, CDR1 is MDHEN and CDR2 is SYDVKM. The CDR3 protein is CASSLAGNYNEQFF. CDR3 in DNA: TGTGCCAGCAGTTTAGCGGGCAACTACAATGAGCAGTTCTTC.

This clone was observed a few times. The rearrangement joins TRBV7-9 to TRBJ2-4, with D perhaps TRBD2 (6 bases). Trimming took off 3 bases at V and 1 base at J, with 10 bases between the two ends. CDR1 SEHNR and CDR2 FQNEAQ come from the germline V gene (reference sequence). The CDR3 covers 15 residues. The DNA of the CDR3 is TGTGCCAGCAGCTTTCTGGAGGGGGCCAAAAACATTCAGTACTTC. Translating it yields CASSFLEGAKNIQYF.

This chain joins TRBV4-1 and TRBJ1-2; weak D call: TRBD1 (5 bases). Deletions cut 4 bases from V and 9 bases from J, with 18 bases between. This CDR3 has 14 amino acids. Germline assignment: CDR1 MGHRA and CDR2 YSYEKL. DNA for the CDR3: TGCGCCAGCAGCCCCCCCCGGGGGGTCACAAGCTACACCTTC. Its translation: CASSPPRGVTSYTF.

This clone occurred a few times. The chain joins TRBV2 to TRBJ2-2; tentatively, D is TRBD1 (5 bases). The V gene's germline CDR1 is SNHLY and CDR2 FYNNEI. V shed 5 bases and J shed 0 bases, with 19 bases lying between them. CDR3 length: 18 residues. The CDR3 sequence: CASSQTPTAIANTGELFF. CDR3 bases: TGTGCCAGCAGTCAAACCCCGACAGCTATCGCGAACACCGGGGAGCTGTTTTTT. The entire variable domain, with the rest obtained from reference TRBV2 and TRBJ2-2, is as follows: EPEVTQTPSHQVTQMGQEVILRCVPISNHLYFYWYRQILGQKVEFLVSFYNNEISEKSEIFDDQFSVERPDGSNFTLKIRSTKLEDSAMYFCASSQTPTAIANTGELFFGEGSRLTVL.

CDR3 coding DNA: TGTGCCAGCAGTAAAGACAGGGAACGAAGCCAGCCCCAGCATTTT. It yields the protein CASSKDRERSQPQHF. The gene calls are TRBV6-1 and TRBJ1-5; TRBD1 matches 7 bases. The V segment lost 5 bases and the J segment 7 bases; nucleotides outside the gene matches: 11. The CDR3 sequence is 15 residues long. Germline lookup yields CDR1 MNHNS and CDR2 SASEGT.

This chain joins TRBV6-6 and TRBJ1-1, with D uncertain. CDR1 MNHNY and CDR2 SVGAGI come from the germline V gene (reference sequence). The V end was cut by 0 bases, the J end by 5 bases, with 13 bases between. The CDR3 covers 15 residues. The CDR3 nucleotides are TGTGCCAGCAGTTACTCCTGGGTCGTGAGGACTGAAGCTTTCTTT. This encodes CASSYSWVVRTEAFF.

This sequence joins TRBV27 and TRBJ1-2; D unresolved. The CDR3 length is 13 residues. The V gene lost 5 bases and the J gene lost 0 bases, with 7 bases spanning the gap. Germline CDR1 and CDR2: MNHEY and SMNVEV (reference sequence). The CDR3 reads CASSPRANYGYTF. For the CDR3, the DNA is TGTGCCAGCAGTCCGCGAGCTAACTATGGCTACACCTTC.

The chain combines TRBV6-5 with TRBJ1-1; no clear D. The CDR3 covers 13 residues. V lost 8 bases and J 1 base, leaving 11 bases between the germline ends. Germline V gene data show CDR1 as MNHEY and CDR2 as SVGAGI. CDR3 region: CASFFPGNTEAFF. CDR3 nucleotide sequence: TGTGCCAGCTTCTTCCCCGGGAACACTGAAGCTTTCTTT.

The chain couples TRBV20-1 to TRBJ2-1; D is ambiguous. The CDR3 is 11 amino acids. Germline-derived CDR1 and CDR2 are DFQATT and SNEGSKA (reference sequence). The V gene lost 6 bases and the J gene lost 4 bases, with 7 bases spanning the gap. CDR3 sequence reads: CSAEKYNEQFF. CDR3 in DNA: TGCAGTGCGGAGAAATACAATGAGCAGTTCTTC.

V and J are TRBV7-9 and TRBJ1-2; TRBD1 might be the D (6 bases). There are 12 residues in the CDR3. Trimming shortened V by 5 bases and J by 5 bases, and 9 bases separated the two germline ends. Germline CDR1 and CDR2: SEHNR and FQNEAQ (reference sequence). The chain's CDR3 is CASSATGYGYTF. In DNA, the CDR3 is TGTGCCAGCAGCGCAACAGGGTATGGCTACACCTTC.